This T cell receptor beta chain was recovered during a study of blood T cell repertoires in COVID-19. The CDR3 loop spans 16 amino acids. V trimming: 3 bases; J trimming: 6 bases; junction bases outside the gene matches: 10. Germline V lookup: CDR1 SGHTA, CDR2 FQGNSA. Using immunoSEQ multiplex PCR, the repertoire was profiled, and TCRdb retains in-frame clones only, with some absent. The table includes about 180,000 clones, approximately 80% detected once. This sequence was found in a man in his 60s who had been exposed to COVID-19. This chain connects TRBV7-2 to TRBJ2-2, with 7 bases that match TRBD2. The sequencing input was PBMCs or T cells enriched from blood (not recorded which). The CDR3, as DNA: TGTGCCAGCAGCTTGACACCGGGACTATCCCCCGGGGAGCTGTTTTTT. Translating gives CASSLTPGLSPGELFF.